One and the same sample provided the 21 T cell receptor beta chains below, sequenced in a study of shared T cell receptors in the human thymus. Generated by immunoSEQ multiplex PCR, the TCRdb table keeps only in-frame clones and is missing some. The data show hundreds of thousands of clones, about 89% seen once. The same specimen was also included in a second study, on human thymus T cells.

What was sequenced was thymocytes. The receptors were gathered from a boy under two years old with a congenital heart defect.

CDR3 residues: CATSPDRDYGYTF. The CDR3 DNA is TGTGCCACATCTCCGGACAGGGACTATGGCTACACCTTC. The V call is TRBV15, the J call TRBJ1-2; the match to TRBD1 covers 8 bases. V was pared by 9 bases and J by 3 bases, with 6 bases of the junction left unmatched. In germline, CDR1 is LNHNV, CDR2 YYDKDF (reference sequence). The CDR3 spans 13 residues. Combining the CDR3 with reference TRBV15 and TRBJ1-2 gives the whole variable domain DAMVIQNPRYQVTQFGKPVTLSCSQTLNHNVMYWYQQKSSQAPKLLFHYYDKDFNNEADTPDNFQSRRPNTSFCFLDIRSPGLGDTAMYLCATSPDRDYGYTFGSGTRLTVV.

The V call is TRBV7-9, the J call TRBJ1-4, with D possibly matching TRBD1 (5 bases). Germline-derived CDR1 and CDR2 are SEHNR and FQNEAQ (reference sequence). The CDR3 totals 15 residues. Trimming left V 5 bases short and J 0 bases short, with 10 bases between. The CDR3 nucleotides read TGTGCCAGCAGCCGGGACTTCACAACTAATGAAAAACTGTTTTTT. Protein: CASSRDFTTNEKLFF. Looking up the rest from reference TRBV7-9 and TRBJ1-4 gives the full variable domain: DTGVSQNPRHKITKRGQNVTFRCDPISEHNRLYWYRQTLGQGPEFLTYFQNEAQLEKSRLLSDRFSAERPKGSFSTLEIQRTEQGDSAMYLCASSRDFTTNEKLFFGSGTQLSVL.

This chain links TRBV4-3 with TRBJ1-2, with 9 positions matching TRBD1. Per germline, CDR1 LGHNA and CDR2 YSLEER. The CDR3 sequence is 20 residues long. Unmatched junction bases numbered 14, after V lost 0 bases and J lost 0 bases. Written as DNA, the CDR3 is TGCGCCAGCAGCCAAGAAGGAGGGGAAACCGGGACAGGGTCTAACTATGGCTACACCTTC. The encoded protein is CASSQEGGETGTGSNYGYTF.

The chain carries TRBV4-1 and TRBJ2-7; 12 positions agree with TRBD2. This CDR3 region has 17 residues. Germline loops: CDR1 MGHRA, CDR2 YSYEKL. After removal of 0 bases from V and 6 bases from J, the junction contained 9 bases not matched to a gene. The CDR3 DNA is TGCGCCAGCAGCCAAGATCTAGCGGGAGGGCGTGGCGGCGAGCAGTACTTC. Its protein product is CASSQDLAGGRGGEQYF.

This chain connects TRBV30 to TRBJ2-6; perhaps TRBD1 as D (6 bases). Trimming took off 4 bases at V and 0 bases at J, with 16 bases between the two ends. This CDR3 is 17 amino acids long. Germline CDR1 reads GTSNPN; CDR2 reads SVGIG (reference sequence). In nucleotides, the CDR3 is TGTGCCTGGACCCCGGGACATCCCTTCTCTGGGGCCAACGTCCTGACTTTC. This gives the protein CAWTPGHPFSGANVLTF.

The chain couples TRBV4-3 to TRBJ2-1; TRBD2 aligns across 14 bases. The CDR3 is made up of 16 amino acids. Looked up from germline, CDR1 is LGHNA and CDR2 is YSLEER. V trimming: 2 bases; J trimming: 9 bases; junction bases outside the gene matches: 6. The chain's CDR3 is CASSQRTSGGFAEQFF. The CDR3 nucleotides are TGCGCCAGCAGCCAAAGGACTAGCGGGGGGTTTGCTGAGCAGTTCTTC.

This clone came up once. V and J are TRBV7-3 and TRBJ2-1, with 9 positions matching TRBD1. Trimming took 1 base from V and 4 from J; bases not matched to a gene: 2. CDR1 and CDR2 (germline): SGHTA, FQGTGA. This CDR3 has 15 amino acids. The CDR3 bases are TGTGCCAGCAGCTTAAGGGACAGGGATTACAATGAGCAGTTCTTC. Its protein product is CASSLRDRDYNEQFF.

The V gene is TRBV4-1, the J gene TRBJ2-3; TRBD2 aligns across 10 bases. CDR3 length: 17 residues. V gave up 4 bases and J gave up 2 bases; unmatched junction bases: 9. Germline CDR1 reads MGHRA; CDR2 reads YSYEKL. The DNA for the CDR3 is TGCGCCAGCAGCCGGACTTCTAGCGGGGGATACACAGATACGCAGTATTTT. It translates to CASSRTSSGGYTDTQYF.

The genes are TRBV28 and TRBJ2-7; 11 bases map to TRBD1. This CDR3 is built from 17 residues. The trim removed 5 bases at V and 1 base at J, leaving 10 bases unmatched. Germline CDR1 is MDHEN and CDR2 is SYDVKM. CDR3 residues: CASSTPGTGGESYEQYF. In nucleotides, the CDR3 is TGTGCCAGCAGTACGCCAGGGACAGGGGGTGAGTCCTACGAGCAGTACTTC.

J is TRBJ1-2 and V is TRBV28, with a possible D match to TRBD1 (6 bases). Trimming removed 2 bases at V and 4 bases at J, with 8 bases between. CDR3 length: 13 residues. Germline loops: CDR1 MDHEN, CDR2 SYDVKM. The CDR3 spells CASSLRGTYGYTF. DNA of the CDR3: TGTGCCAGCAGTTTAAGGGGGACCTATGGCTACACCTTC.

This chain joins TRBV14 and TRBJ1-2; TRBD1 aligns across 9 bases. The CDR3 covers 15 residues. The germline V gene has CDR1 SGHDN and CDR2 FVKESK. The V and J ends lost 1 base and 4 bases, in that order; junction bases with no gene match: 4. The CDR3 protein is CASSQADRGFYGYTF. The CDR3 DNA follows: TGTGCCAGCAGCCAAGCAGACAGGGGGTTCTATGGCTACACCTTC.

The chain is built from TRBV5-6 and TRBJ2-7, with TRBD2 identical over 11 bases. CDR3 length: 16 amino acids. Germline V gene sequence: CDR1 SGHDT, CDR2 YYEEEE. V dropped 4 bases and J dropped 2; count of bases not matched to a gene: 8. CDR3 residues: CASSGGLAETPYEQYF. DNA for the CDR3: TGTGCCAGCAGCGGGGGACTAGCGGAGACGCCCTACGAGCAGTACTTC.

V is TRBV29-1 and J is TRBJ2-5; unclear D gene. CDR3 length: 12 residues. V was clipped by 5 bases and J by 7 bases, with 14 bases between them. Germline V gene sequence: CDR1 SQVTM, CDR2 ANQGSEA. CDR3 in DNA: TGCAGCGTTCCTAGACTGAATGGGACCCAGTACTTC. It is translated as CSVPRLNGTQYF.

This clone occurred a few times. V is TRBV7-9 and J is TRBJ2-7; 13 nucleotides align to TRBD2. V gave up 3 bases and J gave up 0 bases; unmatched junction bases: 5. The CDR3 covers 17 residues. CDR1 and CDR2 (germline): SEHNR, FQNEAQ (reference sequence). DNA of the CDR3: TGTGCCAGCAGCTTCGGGACTAGCGGGGCCCCCTCCTACGAGCAGTACTTC. Translating it yields CASSFGTSGAPSYEQYF.

The V gene is TRBV19, the J gene TRBJ1-5, with a weak D call TRBD1 (5 bases). The germline V gene encodes CDR1 LNHDA and CDR2 SQIVND (reference sequence). The V end lost 3 bases, the J end lost 4 bases, and 19 bases lay between the germline ends. There are 17 residues in the CDR3. The CDR3 sequence is CASSMKSRQRGNQPQHF. Written as DNA, the CDR3 is TGTGCCAGTAGTATGAAGTCGAGACAGCGGGGAAATCAGCCCCAGCATTTT.

V gene TRBV27 combines with J gene TRBJ2-5; D might be TRBD2 (5 bases). Trimming removed 6 bases at V and 4 bases at J, with 12 bases between. Germline assignment: CDR1 MNHEY and CDR2 SMNVEV (reference sequence). CDR3 length: 13 amino acids. The CDR3 is CASSELEGETQYF. The CDR3, as DNA: TGTGCCAGCAGCGAACTAGAGGGAGAGACCCAGTACTTC.

V is TRBV15 and J is TRBJ2-1; perhaps TRBD2 as D (5 bases). Germline V CDR1 and CDR2: LNHNV, YYDKDF (reference sequence). The CDR3 contains 15 residues. V lost 2 bases and J 5 bases, leaving 13 bases between the germline ends. In DNA, the CDR3 is TGTGCCACCAGCAGACTACTAGACCAGGACAATGAGCAGTTCTTC. It translates to CATSRLLDQDNEQFF. Looking up the rest from reference TRBV15 and TRBJ2-1 gives the full variable domain: DAMVIQNPRYQVTQFGKPVTLSCSQTLNHNVMYWYQQKSSQAPKLLFHYYDKDFNNEADTPDNFQSRRPNTSFCFLDIRSPGLGDTAMYLCATSRLLDQDNEQFFGPGTRLTVL.

This sequence joins TRBV11-2 and TRBJ1-5, with 7 bases identical to TRBD1. This CDR3 comprises 14 residues. Germline values: CDR1 SGHAT, CDR2 FQNNGV. V lost 5 bases and J lost 7; bases outside the gene matches: 8. The CDR3 coding sequence is TGTGCCAGCAGCCGTGACAGGGCAGGGCAGCCCCAGCATTTT. It specifies CASSRDRAGQPQHF.

V and J are TRBV10-3 and TRBJ1-1, with 7 bases identical to TRBD1. V shed 4 bases and J 2 bases; nucleotides not matched to a gene: 10. The V gene's germline CDR1 is ENHRY and CDR2 SYGVKD. The CDR3 runs 16 residues. The CDR3 protein is CAISAIGTVFNTEAFF. CDR3 nucleotide sequence: TGTGCCATCAGTGCGATCGGGACAGTCTTTAACACTGAAGCTTTCTTT.

The gene calls are TRBV6-4 and TRBJ1-2, with D possibly TRBD1 on 6 matching bases. V gave up 6 bases and J gave up 2 bases, with 10 bases separating them. Germline-derived CDR1 and CDR2 are MRHNA and SNTAGT. The CDR3 covers 13 residues. DNA for the CDR3: TGTGCCAGCAGGAAGGGGGTGAACTATGGCTACACCTTC. It encodes CASRKGVNYGYTF.

V gene TRBV5-5 combines with J gene TRBJ2-7; TRBD1 matches 7 bases. The V segment lost 4 bases and the J segment 2 bases; nucleotides outside the gene matches: 9. The CDR3 runs to 15 residues. Per the germline V gene, CDR1 is SGHKS and CDR2 is YYEKEE (reference sequence). CDR3 loop: CASSTPGQRAYEQYF. Here the CDR3 DNA reads TGTGCCAGCAGCACCCCGGGACAGAGAGCCTACGAGCAGTACTTC.